This TCR beta chain comes out of a study of T-cell memory formation after mild COVID-19. Barcoded TCR alpha and TCR beta cDNA libraries with UMIs came from 5'RACE using constant-segment primers. TCRdb passed the 5' RACE reads through MiXCR, listing each CDR3 protein once. The sample yields 35,000 to 45,000 distinct CDR3 sequences, approximately 7% seen once. Whole-study results and caveats: Clones which contracted sat mainly in CM and EM if CD4+, and in EMRA if CD8+. Contracting clones, day 15 to 85, had balanced CD4/CD8, and later expanders favored CD4+.

As for this clonotype: No antigen is known for it.

This CDR3 comprises 13 residues. V shed 7 bases and J shed 2 bases, with 11 bases lying between them. V is TRBV12-3 or TRBV12-4 and J is TRBJ1-2, with D perhaps TRBD1 (5 bases). The sequenced sample was PBMCs or a T cell subset sorted from them (not recorded which). This receptor was obtained from a man aged 18 to 30 who had mild COVID-19 (a few samples of this study predate the infection). Cell type and time point are not known. Here the CDR3 DNA reads TGTGCCAGCACTCCGACAGAGAACTATGGCTACACCTTC. This gives the protein CASTPTENYGYTF.